One sample yielded the 26 T cell receptor beta chains listed below, sequenced in a study of CXCR3-negative and CXCR3-positive naive CD8 T cells. The study's findings and limits: TRB CDR3s were more hydrophobic in CXCR3-positive than in CXCR3-negative naive cells.

These TCRs are of unknown antigen specificity. 5' RACE with UMI labels generated the TRB cDNA libraries. Using the 5' RACE reads, TCRdb records one entry per CDR3 protein without DNA. The clone table shows roughly 120,000 distinct CDR3 sequences, with the ten largest holding 0.59%. Sequenced input: naive CXCR3+ CD8+ T cells from blood. Subset: CD45RO-CCR7+CD27+CD95- naive CD8+ T cells expressing CXCR3 (TNR3+). Receptor source: a human donor in good health. Some clones in this sample may be carry-over from other donors' samples.

The chain combines TRBV15 with TRBJ1-1; checking the TCRdb D call of TRBD1 is not possible without DNA. The germline gives CDR1 LNHNV, CDR2 YYDKDF (reference sequence). The CDR3 totals 14 residues. The chain's CDR3 is CATSPGQQNTEAFF. The full variable domain, its missing parts supplied by reference TRBV15 and TRBJ1-1, is DAMVIQNPRYQVTQFGKPVTLSCSQTLNHNVMYWYQQKSSQAPKLLFHYYDKDFNNEADTPDNFQSRRPNTSFCFLDIRSPGLGDTAMYLCATSPGQQNTEAFFGQGTRLTVV.

The chain combines TRBV20-1 with TRBJ1-2; TCRdb returns TRBD1, unconfirmable since there is no DNA. This CDR3 contains 15 residues. The germline V gene encodes CDR1 DFQATT and CDR2 SNEGSKA (reference sequence). The CDR3 sequence is CSADGTGIVTGGYTF.

The chain combines TRBV4-3 with TRBJ1-1; the D gene TCRdb calls, TRBD1, cannot be checked with no DNA. The germline gives CDR1 LGHNA, CDR2 YSLEER. This CDR3 region has 15 residues. CDR3 residues: CASSQDGGTNTEAFF.

The chain uses TRBV28 and TRBJ2-6; TCRdb's D gene call, TRBD2, goes unchecked for lack of DNA. The germline CDR1 and CDR2 sequences are MDHEN and SYDVKM. The CDR3 is made up of 17 amino acids. The CDR3 sequence is CASNSVRARSGANVLTF.

The chain carries TRBV3-1 and TRBJ2-7; TCRdb proposes TRBD1, but this gene call is untestable without DNA. This CDR3 spans 15 amino acids. Germline V gene sequence: CDR1 LGHDT, CDR2 YNNKEL (reference sequence). The CDR3 reads CASSQPGTSSYEQYF.

The chain couples TRBV3-1 to TRBJ1-1; checking the TCRdb D call of TRBD1 is not possible without DNA. Germline assignment: CDR1 LGHDT and CDR2 YNNKEL (reference sequence). This CDR3 has 15 amino acids. This CDR3 is CASSPPGQENSEAFF.

The chain joins TRBV6-1 to TRBJ2-3; the D gene TCRdb calls, TRBD1, cannot be checked with no DNA. From germline, CDR1 is MNHNS and CDR2 SASEGT. This CDR3 comprises 15 residues. The CDR3: CASSDLGQPTDTQYF.

V gene TRBV10-1 combines with J gene TRBJ2-1; TCRdb indicates TRBD2, and absent DNA this call remains unverified. Germline assignment: CDR1 WNHNN and CDR2 SYGVQD (reference sequence). This CDR3 region has 15 residues. CDR3 protein: CASSQQSSGHNEQFF.

This chain joins TRBV20-1 and TRBJ1-2; TCRdb's D call, TRBD1, is unchecked because there is no DNA. This CDR3 has 14 residues. The germline V gene encodes CDR1 DFQATT and CDR2 SNEGSKA (reference sequence). The chain's CDR3 is CSARFQGASYGYTF.

This clonotype ranks as medium-sized in terms of frequency. The chain carries TRBV6-1 and TRBJ2-7; TCRdb lists TRBD1, though no DNA is available to test this call. CDR3 length: 13 residues. The germline V gene encodes CDR1 MNHNS and CDR2 SASEGT. CDR3 sequence: CASRTGGWYEQYF.

The chain joins TRBV19 to TRBJ2-1; TCRdb reports TRBD2, a call that lacks DNA to check it against. Germline assignment: CDR1 LNHDA and CDR2 SQIVND (reference sequence). The CDR3 totals 15 residues. The CDR3 protein is CASRSSGGAGYEQFF.

This CDR3 reads CASSQVGRVIDTEAFF. V and J are TRBV4-3 and TRBJ1-1; no DNA is available, so the TRBD1 call from TCRdb remains unchecked. CDR1 and CDR2 (germline): LGHNA, YSLEER. CDR3 length equals 16 residues.

The chain is built from TRBV5-1 and TRBJ2-7. The length of the CDR3 is 13 residues. Germline CDR1 SGHRS, CDR2 YFSETQ. This chain's CDR3 is CASSLAQGYEQYF. The full variable domain, rest sourced from reference TRBV5-1 and TRBJ2-7, is KAGVTQTPRYLIKTRGQQVTLSCSPISGHRSVSWYQQTPGQGLQFLFEYFSETQRNKGNFPGRFSGRQFSNSRSEMNVSTLELGDSALYLCASSLAQGYEQYFGPGTRLTVT.

The J gene is TRBJ2-1, the V gene TRBV5-1; TCRdb indicates TRBD1, and absent DNA this call remains unverified. Germline V CDR1 and CDR2: SGHRS, YFSETQ. The CDR3 is made up of 16 amino acids. CDR3 protein: CASSLDHRDRGNEQFF.

This rearrangement joins TRBV7-2 to TRBJ1-2; the TCRdb D gene call, TRBD1, has no DNA to confirm it. The CDR3 runs 14 residues. The V gene's germline CDR1 is SGHTA and CDR2 FQGNSA. Here the CDR3 reads CASSLVSRAYGYTF.

The V and J genes are TRBV6-5 and TRBJ1-4. Germline CDR1 reads MNHEY; CDR2 reads SVGAGI. There are 13 residues in the CDR3. The CDR3 region is CASSQSGTEKLFF.

The chain combines TRBV10-3 with TRBJ2-3; without DNA, the TCRdb call of TRBD1 cannot be checked. The CDR3 covers 15 residues. CDR1 ENHRY and CDR2 SYGVKD come from the germline V gene. This chain's CDR3 is CAISESRGAGFAQYF.

The chain recombines TRBV7-9 with TRBJ1-1; without DNA, the TCRdb call of TRBD1 cannot be checked. Germline assignment: CDR1 SEHNR and CDR2 FQNEAQ (reference sequence). The CDR3 is 13 residues long. CDR3 sequence: CASSPTGDTEAFF.

The rearrangement uses TRBV2 and TRBJ2-2; TCRdb names TRBD2, which stays unverified in the absence of DNA. CDR3 size: 16 residues. In germline, CDR1 is SNHLY, CDR2 FYNNEI. CDR3 loop: CAILGLAELHTGELFF.

The V gene is TRBV25-1, the J gene TRBJ2-1. The CDR3 has 13 amino acids. Germline loops: CDR1 MGHDK, CDR2 SYGVNS. This CDR3 is CASRGRFYNEQFF.

CDR3 protein: CSAQSSGTYEQYF. The J gene is TRBJ2-7, the V gene TRBV20-1; the TCRdb call, TRBD2, lacks DNA for checking. Germline V gene data show CDR1 as DFQATT and CDR2 as SNEGSKA (reference sequence). This CDR3 has 13 residues.

This chain joins TRBV7-2 and TRBJ1-2. There are 14 residues in the CDR3. Germline V gene data show CDR1 as SGHTA and CDR2 as FQGNSA. CDR3: CASSLGAGPYGYTF.

CDR3 sequence: CASSLAAPGADTQYF. The chain has TRBV7-9 and TRBJ2-3; there is no DNA to check the TCRdb D call of TRBD1. Germline V gives CDR1 SEHNR, CDR2 FQNEAQ (reference sequence). The CDR3 covers 15 residues.

This chain connects TRBV13 to TRBJ2-5; TCRdb designates TRBD1, a call that cannot be tested without DNA. The CDR3 consists of 16 residues. Per germline, CDR1 PRHDT and CDR2 FYEKMQ (reference sequence). Here the CDR3 reads CASSLEGDPPGETQYF. Full variable domain (remainder filled in from reference TRBV13 and TRBJ2-5): AAGVIQSPRHLIKEKRETATLKCYPIPRHDTVYWYQQGPGQDPQFLISFYEKMQSDKGSIPDRFSAQQFSDYHSELNMSSLELGDSALYFCASSLEGDPPGETQYFGPGTRLLVL.

The V and J genes are TRBV2 and TRBJ1-1. This CDR3 contains 13 residues. Germline values: CDR1 SNHLY, CDR2 FYNNEI. CDR3 in amino acids: CASSYTVNTEAFF.

This chain connects TRBV29-1 to TRBJ2-1; TCRdb lists TRBD1, though no DNA is available to test this call. CDR3 length: 14 amino acids. Germline values: CDR1 SQVTM, CDR2 ANQGSEA. This CDR3 is CSVEQGAASNEQFF.